The 24 T cell receptor beta chains listed next were all sequenced from one sample in a study of Graves' ophthalmopathy and Graves' hyperthyroidism. From RNA, the CDR3 regions of TCR beta chains were amplified and sequenced. Following a first-round RT-PCR that used HTBI primers, a second-round multiplex PCR was carried out. TCRdb processed the multiplex PCR reads anew with MiXCR; each CDR3 protein has one entry. This table has around 1.1 million distinct CDR3 sequences, about two fifths appearing once. The sample consisted of peripheral blood or thyroid tissue (not recorded which). All receptors derive from an adult man with Graves' hyperthyroidism.

This clonotype was recorded at least ten times. This rearrangement joins TRBV10-1 to TRBJ2-7; perhaps TRBD1 as D (6 bases). Germline V gene data show CDR1 as WNHNN and CDR2 as SYGVQD (reference sequence). V was shortened by 5 bases and J by 2 bases, with 13 bases between the two germline ends. The CDR3 is made up of 14 amino acids. As DNA, the CDR3 is TGCGCCAGCAGTAACGACAGGTCCCCCTACGAGCAGTACTTC. Protein product: CASSNDRSPYEQYF.

The rearrangement links TRBV7-2 to TRBJ1-2; weak D call: TRBD1 (5 bases). Germline values: CDR1 SGHTA, CDR2 FQGNSA. V lost 0 bases and J 6 bases, leaving 11 bases between the germline ends. CDR3 size: 14 residues. CDR3 sequence: CASSLAQALDGYTF. The CDR3 coding sequence is TGTGCCAGCAGCTTAGCACAGGCCTTGGATGGCTACACCTTC.

This sequence joins TRBV11-2 and TRBJ2-7; no clear D. This CDR3 is built from 17 residues. Trimming stripped 1 base from V and 3 bases from J, with 19 bases between. The germline gives CDR1 SGHAT, CDR2 FQNNGV. The CDR3 nucleotides read TGTGCCAGCAGCTTAGGAGGTGTGACGGGTACTGACTACGAGCAGTACTTC. Its translation is CASSLGGVTGTDYEQYF.

This clonotype showed up just once. V usage is TRBV29-1 and J usage is TRBJ1-2, with a weak D call TRBD1 (6 bases). The CDR3 consists of 15 residues. The germline V gene has CDR1 SQVTM and CDR2 ANQGSEA. V dropped 0 bases and J dropped 7 bases, with 18 bases sitting between them. The CDR3 nucleotides read TGCAGCGTTGAAGATCAGGGGCTAATTAGGAGTGGCTACACCTTC. It translates to CSVEDQGLIRSGYTF. Combining the CDR3 with reference TRBV29-1 and TRBJ1-2 gives the whole variable domain SAVISQKPSRDICQRGTSLTIQCQVDSQVTMMFWYRQQPGQSLTLIATANQGSEATYESGFVIDKFPISRPNLTFSTLTVSNMSPEDSSIYLCSVEDQGLIRSGYTFGSGTRLTVV.

This rearrangement joins TRBV19 to TRBJ1-6, with 10 bases aligning to TRBD1. Germline CDR1 is LNHDA and CDR2 is SQIVND (reference sequence). V gave up 1 base and J gave up 7 bases; unmatched junction bases: 1. This CDR3 spans 15 amino acids. The CDR3, as DNA: TGTGCCAGTAGTATAGGGGGACAGGGGAATTCACCCCTCCACTTT. It specifies CASSIGGQGNSPLHF.

This clonotype was seen only a few times. The chain joins TRBV10-1 to TRBJ2-5; D uncertain. The germline V gene encodes CDR1 WNHNN and CDR2 SYGVQD (reference sequence). Deletions cut 3 bases from V and 5 bases from J, with 10 bases between. The CDR3 totals 13 residues. The CDR3 DNA follows: TGCGCCAGCAGTGACTCCCGAAGGGAGACCCAGTACTTC. Protein sequence: CASSDSRRETQYF.

The J gene is TRBJ1-1, the V gene TRBV10-2; unclear D gene. This CDR3 is built from 14 residues. Germline V lookup: CDR1 WSHSY, CDR2 SAAADI. Trimming left V 3 bases short and J 0 bases short, with 8 bases between. The CDR3 coding sequence is TGCGCCAGCAGTGAAAGGGTTGTGAACACTGAAGCTTTCTTT. Its translation: CASSERVVNTEAFF.

This clonotype is a singleton in its sample. At one end, the junction sequence differs from germline, possibly due to a read error. The CDR3 is CASSLETETQCF. As DNA, the CDR3 is TGCGCCAGCAGCTTGGAAACCGAGACCCAGTGCTTC. The chain links TRBV5-1 to TRBJ2-5; D is undetermined. CDR3 length equals 12 residues. CDR1 and CDR2 (germline): SGHRS, YFSETQ.

The rearrangement links TRBV25-1 to TRBJ2-5; 10 bases are a match to TRBD2. The germline V gene encodes CDR1 MGHDK and CDR2 SYGVNS. The junction had 9 bases not matched to a gene; V was cut back by 3 bases and J by 5 bases. This CDR3 contains 16 residues. The CDR3 reads CASSEGKLAGLETQYF. CDR3 nucleotides: TGTGCCAGCAGTGAGGGAAAACTAGCGGGATTGGAGACCCAGTACTTC.

This clonotype was detected ten times or more. The rearrangement uses TRBV11-2 and TRBJ1-2, with D unclear. Per the germline V gene, CDR1 is SGHAT and CDR2 is FQNNGV. V was shortened by 1 base and J by 2 bases, with 11 bases between the two germline ends. The CDR3 is 15 residues long. CDR3: CASSLAPSANYGYTF. CDR3 nucleotide sequence: TGTGCCAGCAGCTTAGCCCCCTCTGCCAACTATGGCTACACCTTC.

There are many counts of this clonotype. V usage is TRBV29-1 and J usage is TRBJ1-2; 8 bases fit TRBD1. This CDR3 has 14 residues. CDR1 and CDR2 (germline): SQVTM, ANQGSEA. The V segment lost 6 bases and the J segment 6 bases; nucleotides outside the gene matches: 12. CDR3 DNA sequence: TGCAGCGTCGATACCCGGGACAGGATTGATGGCTACACCTTC. Residues: CSVDTRDRIDGYTF.

This clonotype was seen repeatedly, ten times or more. The chain has TRBV4-1 and TRBJ2-6; 10 bases fit TRBD1. The CDR3 loop spans 13 amino acids. CDR1 and CDR2 (germline): MGHRA, YSYEKL. Trimming took 2 bases from V and 19 from J; bases not matched to a gene: 8. CDR3 sequence (DNA): TGCGCCAGCAGCCAACCGGGACAGGGGACCCTCACTTTC. It encodes CASSQPGQGTLTF.

This clonotype occurred many times. V gene TRBV20-1 combines with J gene TRBJ1-1; no clear D gene. V shed 5 bases and J shed 1 base, with 11 bases lying between them. The CDR3 consists of 13 residues. Germline V gene sequence: CDR1 DFQATT, CDR2 SNEGSKA (reference sequence). The CDR3 DNA sequence: TGCAGTGCTCGCGCGATGGGGAACACTGAAGCTTTCTTT. This encodes CSARAMGNTEAFF.

The chain recombines TRBV6-5 with TRBJ2-7; a weak D match, TRBD1 (6 bases). In germline, CDR1 is MNHEY, CDR2 SVGAGI. This CDR3 region has 14 residues. Trimming left V 5 bases short and J 4 bases short, with 15 bases between. CDR3 bases: TGTGCCAGCAGTCCCCGACAGGTAGGGTACGAGCAGTACTTC. Translation gives CASSPRQVGYEQYF.

This clonotype was observed at least ten times. The gene calls are TRBV20-1 and TRBJ1-3; no clear D gene. The V end lost 5 bases, the J end lost 1 base, and 12 bases lay between the germline ends. The CDR3 is 14 amino acids. The germline V gene encodes CDR1 DFQATT and CDR2 SNEGSKA (reference sequence). The CDR3 reads CSAGVVGSGNTIYF. In nucleotides, the CDR3 is TGCAGTGCTGGAGTCGTTGGGTCTGGAAACACCATATATTTT.

CDR3 protein: CASSQDGGAGELFF. CDR3 DNA sequence: TGCGCCAGCAGCCAAGATGGCGGGGCCGGGGAGCTGTTTTTT. The V and J genes are TRBV4-3 and TRBJ2-2; a weak D match, TRBD2 (6 bases). The V end lost 0 bases, the J end lost 6 bases, and 8 bases lay between the germline ends. There are 14 residues in the CDR3. Germline loops: CDR1 LGHNA, CDR2 YSLEER.

In this sample, this clonotype turned up once. The rearrangement uses TRBV10-3 and TRBJ1-6; 7 nucleotides agree with TRBD1. CDR3 size: 16 residues. Trimming at V came to 10 bases and at J to 7 bases, leaving 16 bases not matched to a gene. Germline lookup yields CDR1 ENHRY and CDR2 SYGVKD. The CDR3 protein is CASRRDSPSWNSPLHF. CDR3 coding DNA: TGTGCCAGCAGGAGGGACAGTCCCTCCTGGAATTCACCCCTCCACTTT.

This clonotype was picked up many times. The chain is built from TRBV20-1 and TRBJ1-2, with D tentatively TRBD1 (6 bases). CDR1 is DFQATT and CDR2 is SNEGSKA in the germline V gene (reference sequence). V was pared by 7 bases and J by 7 bases, with 16 bases between. This CDR3 is built from 12 residues. The CDR3 here is CSVTTGMSGYTF. The CDR3 DNA is TGCAGTGTTACTACAGGGATGTCTGGCTACACCTTC.

J is TRBJ1-1 and V is TRBV2; D not certain. The CDR3 consists of 13 residues. From germline, CDR1 is SNHLY and CDR2 FYNNEI. V lost 2 bases, J lost 6 bases, and 10 bases lay in between. The CDR3 loop is CASSEQINPEAFF. The DNA of the CDR3 is TGTGCCAGCAGTGAACAGATAAATCCTGAAGCTTTCTTT. The entire variable domain, with the rest obtained from reference TRBV2 and TRBJ1-1, is as follows: EPEVTQTPSHQVTQMGQEVILRCVPISNHLYFYWYRQILGQKVEFLVSFYNNEISEKSEIFDDQFSVERPDGSNFTLKIRSTKLEDSAMYFCASSEQINPEAFFGQGTRLTVV.

This clonotype was recorded at least ten times. This chain connects TRBV7-9 to TRBJ1-3; 8 bases are shared with TRBD1. CDR3 length: 18 residues. Unmatched junction bases numbered 15, after V lost 5 bases and J lost 3 bases. Germline loops: CDR1 SEHNR, CDR2 FQNEAQ (reference sequence). CDR3: CASSGRQGLGSDGNTIYF. Here the CDR3 DNA reads TGTGCCAGCAGCGGTCGACAGGGGCTCGGTTCTGATGGAAACACCATATATTTT. Variable domain in full (rest from reference TRBV7-9 and TRBJ1-3): DTGVSQNPRHKITKRGQNVTFRCDPISEHNRLYWYRQTLGQGPEFLTYFQNEAQLEKSRLLSDRFSAERPKGSFSTLEIQRTEQGDSAMYLCASSGRQGLGSDGNTIYFGEGSWLTVV.

The gene calls are TRBV6-5 and TRBJ2-2, with D perhaps being TRBD1 or TRBD2 (6 bases each). V shed 2 bases and J shed 4 bases, with 23 bases lying between them. This CDR3 is 19 amino acids long. The germline gives CDR1 MNHEY, CDR2 SVGAGI. CDR3 residues: CASSYRRIGGLRGTGELFF. For the CDR3, the DNA is TGTGCCAGCAGTTACCGGCGTATAGGGGGGCTGAGGGGCACCGGGGAGCTGTTTTTT.

The chain is built from TRBV6-5 and TRBJ1-4, with 9 bases fitting TRBD1. This CDR3 has 16 amino acids. Germline V gene data show CDR1 as MNHEY and CDR2 as SVGAGI. V shed 6 bases and J 8 bases; nucleotides not matched to a gene: 13. The CDR3 nucleotides read TGTGCCAGCAGCCCACTCGTAACAGGGGGCTGGGAAAAACTGTTTTTT. This gives the protein CASSPLVTGGWEKLFF.

This clonotype was detected ten times or more. The rearrangement links TRBV20-1 to TRBJ2-5; D is unclear. CDR1 is DFQATT and CDR2 is SNEGSKA in the germline V gene (reference sequence). The CDR3 extends over 14 amino acids. With 2 bases removed from V and 5 bases from J, the gap between germline ends came to 15 bases. This chain's CDR3 is CSARTPTQSETQYF. CDR3 coding DNA: TGCAGTGCTAGAACCCCAACACAATCGGAGACCCAGTACTTC.

This clonotype was seen ten or more times. The rearrangement uses TRBV10-3 and TRBJ2-7, with D perhaps TRBD1 (6 bases). The CDR3 spans 16 residues. V was trimmed by 2 bases and J by 5 bases, leaving 19 bases between them. Per germline, CDR1 ENHRY and CDR2 SYGVKD. CDR3 amino acids: CAISEPRGYRENEQYF. CDR3 nucleotide sequence: TGTGCCATCAGTGAGCCACGTGGCTACAGGGAAAACGAGCAGTACTTC.